These T cell receptor beta chains were read from a single sample in a study of response to subunit inactivated influenza vaccine. TCRdb passed the RT-PCR reads through MiXCR, listing each CDR3 protein once. Among 500,000 to 550,000 distinct CDR3 sequences listed, roughly 25% were seen once. These sequences were also reported in another study, on T cells expressing NK-cell markers.

The sequencing used CD4+ T cells sorted from PBMCs, collected 12 days after vaccination. The receptors come from a middle-aged man who received an inactivated influenza vaccine. Each CDR3 is given with its conserved first and last residue. The D gene is left open where the match is weak. Clone size, where shown, is once, few, many, or a class for clones that have expanded.

CDR3 DNA,CDR3 protein,J gene,V gene,D gene,clone size
TGTGCCAGCAGCTTTCACAGGGCGAACACTGAAGCTTTCTTT,CASSFHRANTEAFF,TRBJ1-1,TRBV3-1,NA,NA
TGTGCCAGCTCCCGCAGTGAACCAGGGATCGGGAATCAGCCCCAGCATTTT,CASSRSEPGIGNQPQHF,TRBJ1-5,TRBV21-1,NA,few
TGCGCCAGCAGCTTGGACGGGGACCGCAATCAGCCCCAGCATTTT,CASSLDGDRNQPQHF,TRBJ1-5,TRBV5-1,NA,few
TGCAGTGCTAGATCCCTACCGGGACAGGGGGTTGACATTCAGTACTTC,CSARSLPGQGVDIQYF,TRBJ2-4,TRBV20-1,TRBD1,few
TGCAGTGCTTCGTCTAGACTAGCGGGGGTTAACTCCTACAATGAGCAGTTCTTC,CSASSRLAGVNSYNEQFF,TRBJ2-1,TRBV20-1,TRBD2,NA
TGTGCCAGCAGGACTAGACAGGGTGGGCAGCCCCAGCATTTT,CASRTRQGGQPQHF,TRBJ1-5,TRBV27,TRBD1,many
TGTGCCAGCATGGAGGGCCGCGGGTCGGTGAACACCGGGGAGCTGTTTTTT,CASMEGRGSVNTGELFF,TRBJ2-2,TRBV2,NA,NA
TGCGCCAGCAGCGAGGTGTCTAGCGGGAGTGGGGCAGATACGCAGTATTTT,CASSEVSSGSGADTQYF,TRBJ2-3,TRBV5-1,TRBD2,few
TGTGCCAGCACCAACCCGACTGGTTCCTACGAGCAGTACTTC,CASTNPTGSYEQYF,TRBJ2-7,TRBV6-2/TRBV6-3,NA,NA
TGTGCCAGCAGCCAACCAAATGAAAAACTGTTTTTT,CASSQPNEKLFF,TRBJ1-4,TRBV3-1,NA,many
TGCGCCAGCAGCACGGGACAGATATACAATGAGCAGTTCTTC,CASSTGQIYNEQFF,TRBJ2-1,TRBV5-1,TRBD1,NA
TGTGCCAGCAGATGGGCAGTCTCCTACAATGAGCAGTTCTTC,CASRWAVSYNEQFF,TRBJ2-1,TRBV7-2,NA,many
TGTGCTTCGAGCGTAGCGGGAGGGTACAATGAGCAGTTCTTC,CASSVAGGYNEQFF,TRBJ2-1,TRBV7-9,TRBD2,NA
TGCAGTGCCATCCGGGGACAGGGCGACACTGAAGCTTTCTTT,CSAIRGQGDTEAFF,TRBJ1-1,TRBV20-1,TRBD1,NA
TGTGCCAGCAGAAATACCGGGACACTGAACACTGAAGCTTTCTTT,CASRNTGTLNTEAFF,TRBJ1-1,TRBV3-1,NA,few
TGTGCCAGCGGACAGGGGCTCAACGAGCAGTACTTC,CASGQGLNEQYF,TRBJ2-7,TRBV27,TRBD1,NA
TGCAGTGCTGTCAGGGAAGGAAACTATGGCTACACCTTC,CSAVREGNYGYTF,TRBJ1-2,TRBV20-1,NA,NA
TGTGCCAGCAGCTTGGTTGGAGGGGCAGAGACCCAGTACTTC,CASSLVGGAETQYF,TRBJ2-5,TRBV5-5,NA,NA
TGTGCCAGCTGTCGAGGGATTGGTCAGCCCCAGCATTTT,CASCRGIGQPQHF,TRBJ1-5,TRBV6-1,NA,NA
TGTGCCAGCAGTTTGGGGGTCGAGCAGTACTTC,CASSLGVEQYF,TRBJ2-7,TRBV12-3/TRBV12-4,NA,many
TGTGCCAGCAGTCACCCGGGAGAGACGAATGAGCAGTTCTTC,CASSHPGETNEQFF,TRBJ2-1,TRBV12-3/TRBV12-4,NA,NA
TGTGCCAGCAGCCAAGACCCGGGGGGCCGTTACGAGCAGTACTTC,CASSQDPGGRYEQYF,TRBJ2-7,TRBV3-1,NA,NA
TGCGCCAGCAGCCCCACGGCGGGCAATCAGCCCCAGCATTTT,CASSPTAGNQPQHF,TRBJ1-5,TRBV4-3,NA,NA
TGCAGCGTTGTGTCCGGAGGGGGCACTGAAGCTTTCTTT,CSVVSGGGTEAFF,TRBJ1-1,TRBV29-1,NA,few
TGTGCCAGCAGGGGGGTCGGGATAACCTACGAGCAGTACTTC,CASRGVGITYEQYF,TRBJ2-7,TRBV6-1,NA,few
TGCAGTGCTAGAGGACAGGGGCCAAACTACGAGCAGTACTTC,CSARGQGPNYEQYF,TRBJ2-7,TRBV20-1,TRBD1,NA
TGTGCCATCAGTGGGGGACTAGCGGGGGGAACAGATACGCAGTATTTT,CAISGGLAGGTDTQYF,TRBJ2-3,TRBV10-3,TRBD2,NA
TGCAGCGTTGGATGGGCTTTACGGGGAGGTAGTCGAGAGACCCAGTACTTC,CSVGWALRGGSRETQYF,TRBJ2-5,TRBV29-1,NA,few
TGTGCCAGCAGCTCCTCTAGCGGGAGAACCTACGAGCAGTACTTC,CASSSSSGRTYEQYF,TRBJ2-7,TRBV28,TRBD2,few
TGTGCCAGCAGTTACTCGATAGGGACAGGCCAAGAGACCCAGTACTTC,CASSYSIGTGQETQYF,TRBJ2-5,TRBV6-5,TRBD1,NA
TGTGCCAGCAGCCAAGGGACTAGCGCGGGTACGCAGTATTTT,CASSQGTSAGTQYF,TRBJ2-3,TRBV3-1,TRBD2,few
TGCAGTGCACCCGGGACGGCGAACACCGGGGAGCTGTTTTTT,CSAPGTANTGELFF,TRBJ2-2,TRBV20-1,NA,few
TGTGCCAGCAGCTTAAGGGATCAGCCCCAGCATTTT,CASSLRDQPQHF,TRBJ1-5,TRBV7-2,NA,many
TGTGCCAGCAGACGACTAGCGGGGGGTTACGAGCAGTACTTC,CASRRLAGGYEQYF,TRBJ2-7,TRBV6-1,TRBD2,NA
TGTGCCAGCAGTTACGAGGCGACTCGCCCAGGGACCCAGTACTTC,CASSYEATRPGTQYF,TRBJ2-5,TRBV6-2/TRBV6-3,NA,few
TGTGCCAGCAGTTACTCACTAGATGTTTACTCCTACGAGCAGTACTTC,CASSYSLDVYSYEQYF,TRBJ2-7,TRBV6-5,NA,NA
TGTGCCAGCAGCCCCCAAGCGGGGGGCCGGGGAGATACGCAGTATTTT,CASSPQAGGRGDTQYF,TRBJ2-3,TRBV4-2,TRBD2,few
TGTGCCAGCAGCTTGGACAAGGGCTCCTACAATGAGCAGTTCTTC,CASSLDKGSYNEQFF,TRBJ2-1,TRBV5-5,NA,few
TGTGCCAGCAGTTTCCCGGGACAGGGGCACGAGCAGTACTTC,CASSFPGQGHEQYF,TRBJ2-7,TRBV6-5,TRBD1,few
TGCAGTCATCTGGGCATCGTCCAGACCCAGTACTTC,CSHLGIVQTQYF,TRBJ2-5,TRBV20-1,NA,few
TGCAGTGCTAGGACCCGGGACAGGGTAGAGGAAAAACTGTTTTTT,CSARTRDRVEEKLFF,TRBJ1-4,TRBV20-1,TRBD1,NA
TGTGCCAGCAGTGACATGAGCGGGAGCGATGAGCAGTTCTTC,CASSDMSGSDEQFF,TRBJ2-1,TRBV6-4,TRBD2,few
TGTGCCAGCAGTTACTCAGGGATGTTTCGCTATGGCTACACCTTC,CASSYSGMFRYGYTF,TRBJ1-2,TRBV6-5,NA,NA
TGCGCCAGCAGCTTACAGGGCCAAACACTACAAGAGACCCAGTACTTC,CASSLQGQTLQETQYF,TRBJ2-5,TRBV5-1,NA,NA
TGTGCCAGCAGTTATCTGCAGTTTAATGAAAAACTGTTTTTT,CASSYLQFNEKLFF,TRBJ1-4,TRBV6-5,NA,many
TGTGCCAGCATCTCCCGGGGAGGGGGAACTGAAGCTTTCTTT,CASISRGGGTEAFF,TRBJ1-1,TRBV2,NA,NA
TGTGCCAGCAGCTCCCCTCGGGGGGGGCGGACAGATACGCAGTATTTT,CASSSPRGGRTDTQYF,TRBJ2-3,TRBV5-5,TRBD2,NA
TGTGCCAGCAGTGAAGGTCAGGGGGTAGGGGTGGATTCACCCCTCCACTTT,CASSEGQGVGVDSPLHF,TRBJ1-6,TRBV6-1,TRBD1,NA
TGCAGTGCTAGCGAGAGCGGGAGGCGAAACACCGGGGAGCTGTTTTTT,CSASESGRRNTGELFF,TRBJ2-2,TRBV20-1,TRBD2,NA
TGTGCCAGCAGCACCTTGGGGACGAAGAACACTGAAGCTTTCTTT,CASSTLGTKNTEAFF,TRBJ1-1,TRBV5-6,NA,NA
TGCGCCAGCAGCTCATCCTTCCGGGACAGGGTTGCTCAAGAGACCCAGTACTTC,CASSSSFRDRVAQETQYF,TRBJ2-5,TRBV5-1,TRBD1,NA
TGTGCCAGCATCCTCCCCTTCGCACGGACTAGCTTTTACAATGAGCAGTTCTTC,CASILPFARTSFYNEQFF,TRBJ2-1,TRBV12-3/TRBV12-4,TRBD2,NA
TGTGCCAGCAGGGGGACCAGCAGGGTAGATACGCAGTATTTT,CASRGTSRVDTQYF,TRBJ2-3,TRBV25-1,NA,few
TGTGCCAGCAGCGGGGGACTAGCGACCTACAATGAGCAGTTCTTC,CASSGGLATYNEQFF,TRBJ2-1,TRBV7-3,TRBD2,few
TGTGCCAGCAGCCAAGTAGGCGGGAGGGCTCGGGAGCAGTTCTTC,CASSQVGGRAREQFF,TRBJ2-1,TRBV14,TRBD2,NA